Listed below are T cell receptor beta chains from one sample, sequenced in a study of regulatory T cells in long-lasting Graves disease. In TCRdb, the multiplex PCR reads were re-called with MiXCR into one record per CDR3 protein. The sample shows some 220,000 distinct CDR3 sequences, approximately 19% of them seen only once. In addition, the sample was reused for a study of T cells in Graves' hyperthyroidism and ophthalmopathy.

The specimen comprised peripheral blood mononuclear cells (PBMCs), sampled at new diagnosis, from a patient treated with antithyroid drugs. These receptors were obtained from a woman aged 30 to 39 with Graves disease. Both conserved end residues are part of each CDR3. Fields, in order: J gene, V gene, CDR3 protein.

>TRBJ1-4|TRBV18
CASAEGNEKLFF
>TRBJ2-2|TRBV7-9
CASSPLTLLPRDRGLPNTGELFF
>TRBJ2-2|TRBV19
CASSRLAGSTGELFF
>TRBJ2-1|TRBV12-3/TRBV12-4
CASSPRGWEGEQFF
>TRBJ1-4|TRBV4-1
CASSQELREKLFF
>TRBJ2-3|TRBV24-1
CATSETGAIPNTQYF
>TRBJ1-2|TRBV4-1
CASSQVAGIDYGYTF
>TRBJ1-1|TRBV30
CAWSVETIPEAFF
>TRBJ2-7|TRBV6-2/TRBV6-3
CASSYSRTREQYF
>TRBJ2-1|TRBV10-3
CAISESVGYSYNEQFF
>TRBJ1-4|TRBV10-2
CASSDTVGGSNEKLFF
>TRBJ2-7|TRBV13
CASSLVRESYEQYF
>TRBJ1-4|TRBV2
CASSTRNRDANEKLFF
>TRBJ1-4|TRBV19
CASTTGQTNEKLFF
>TRBJ2-3|TRBV27
CASSPPGTGRSDTQYF
>TRBJ2-7|TRBV4-1
CASSQEASGSYEQYF
>TRBJ2-3|TRBV29-1
CSVGQGTDTQYF
>TRBJ2-3|TRBV20-1
CSARPQISTDTQYF
>TRBJ1-5|TRBV12-3/TRBV12-4
CASSLSRERAQPQHF
>TRBJ2-7|TRBV6-2/TRBV6-3
CASSYAGLAWEEQYF